These T cell receptor beta chains were read from a single sample in a study of T cell repertoires in cytomegalovirus infection. From the reads, TCRdb called clonotypes with MiXCR, one entry per CDR3 protein. Of about 400,000 distinct CDR3 sequences listed, around a sixth were seen once; the top ten hold about 10%. The sequencing sample was made of PBMCs. The receptors derive from a human donor in good health (CMV status not recorded). Some clones in this sample may be carry-over from other donors' samples. Both conserved end residues are part of each CDR3. The order of the fields is J gene, clone size, V gene, D gene, CDR3 protein, CDR3 DNA. The D gene is left open where the match is weak. The size of a clone is reported for some rows only, either as once, few or many, or as a class for expanded clones.

TRBJ2-2	.	TRBV7-2	TRBD2	CASSLVTGGPSGELFF	TGTGCCAGCAGCTTAGTCACGGGAGGGCCCTCCGGGGAGCTGTTTTTT
TRBJ1-6	.	TRBV12-3/TRBV12-4	TRBD1	CASSFRRQGENSPLHF	TGTGCCAGCAGTTTTAGAAGACAGGGGGAGAATTCACCCCTCCACTTT
TRBJ2-3	.	TRBV12-3/TRBV12-4	TRBD2	CASSQPSGGATDTQYF	TGTGCCAGCAGTCAGCCTAGCGGGGGGGCCACAGATACGCAGTATTTT
TRBJ1-2	many	TRBV7-2	.	CASSLVHPAHYGYTF	TGTGCCAGCAGCTTAGTCCACCCAGCCCACTATGGCTACACCTTC
TRBJ2-3	.	TRBV19	.	CASSFRRPDTQYF	TGTGCCAGTAGTTTCCGACGGCCAGATACGCAGTATTTT
TRBJ1-1	.	TRBV20-1	.	CSARGNPRDTEAFF	TGCAGTGCTAGAGGAAATCCACGGGACACTGAAGCTTTCTTT
TRBJ2-5	.	TRBV27	.	CASSLVDGLETQYF	TGTGCCAGCAGTTTAGTCGACGGTTTAGAGACCCAGTACTTC
TRBJ1-2	few	TRBV4-1	TRBD1	CASSQAAQGAFFPYGYTF	TGCGCCAGCAGCCAAGCGGCACAGGGGGCGTTTTTTCCCTATGGCTACACCTTC
TRBJ1-1	.	TRBV6-2/TRBV6-3	.	CASGRTAFAMNTEAFF	TGTGCCAGCGGACGGACCGCTTTTGCCATGAACACTGAAGCTTTCTTT
TRBJ2-7	many	TRBV5-8	TRBD2	CASSQGTSETYEQYF	TGTGCCAGCAGCCAGGGGACTAGCGAAACCTACGAGCAGTACTTC
TRBJ2-5	many	TRBV7-6	.	CASSFPEGETQYF	TGTGCCAGCAGCTTTCCCGAAGGGGAGACCCAGTACTTC
TRBJ2-1	.	TRBV7-8	.	CASSLNTGSAYNEQFF	TGTGCCAGCAGCTTAAATACGGGGAGCGCCTACAATGAGCAGTTCTTC
TRBJ2-1	many	TRBV7-7	.	CASSPPSYNEQFF	TGTGCCAGCAGCCCCCCCTCCTACAATGAGCAGTTCTTC
TRBJ1-2	few	TRBV18	.	CASSPGQGSGYTF	TGTGCCAGCTCACCAGGCCAGGGCTCTGGCTACACCTTC
TRBJ2-5	few	TRBV6-2/TRBV6-3	TRBD2	CASSYVPSGARHRRETQYF	TGTGCCAGCAGTTACGTTCCTAGCGGGGCCAGACATCGGAGAGAGACCCAGTACTTC
TRBJ1-4	.	TRBV28	.	CASLGQPLTTNEKLFF	TGTGCCAGCCTCGGCCAGCCTCTTACAACTAATGAAAAACTGTTTTTT
TRBJ1-6	.	TRBV5-1	.	CASSPGWDGNSPLHF	TGCGCCAGCAGCCCCGGATGGGACGGAAATTCACCCCTCCACTTT
TRBJ2-1	many	TRBV12-3/TRBV12-4	TRBD2	CASRAGTSNEQFF	TGTGCCAGCAGAGCCGGGACTAGCAATGAGCAGTTCTTC
TRBJ2-3	few	TRBV20-1	.	CSARDTRADTQYF	TGCAGTGCTAGAGACACTAGAGCAGACACGCAGTATTTT
TRBJ2-1	.	TRBV12-3/TRBV12-4	TRBD2	CVSSLGLAWYNEQFF	TGTGTCAGCAGTCTCGGACTAGCGTGGTACAATGAGCAGTTCTTC
TRBJ2-1	.	TRBV20-1	TRBD2	CSASVLAGGLSNEQFF	TGCAGTGCTAGTGTCCTAGCGGGGGGGCTAAGCAATGAGCAGTTCTTC
TRBJ2-7	many	TRBV11-2	.	CASSPSPASSYEQYF	TGTGCCAGCAGCCCCTCACCGGCGAGCTCCTACGAGCAGTACTTC
TRBJ2-1	many	TRBV7-8	TRBD2	CASSPLREGRGQFF	TGTGCCAGCAGCCCCCTGAGAGAGGGGAGGGGGCAGTTCTTC
TRBJ2-7	many	TRBV27	TRBD2	CASSPEGLATRLAYEQYF	TGTGCCAGCAGTCCCGAGGGACTAGCGACCCGTCTAGCCTACGAGCAGTACTTC
TRBJ1-1	many	TRBV7-2	.	CASSPTVEGGLVFF	TGTGCCAGCAGCCCTACCGTTGAGGGAGGGCTTGTGTTCTTT
TRBJ2-5	many	TRBV4-2	.	CASSQDWASETQYF	TGTGCCAGCAGCCAAGATTGGGCGTCCGAGACCCAGTACTTC
TRBJ2-5	many	TRBV20-1	TRBD2	CSATSSTSGSSTQETQYF	TGCAGTGCCACGAGCTCGACTAGCGGGAGTTCCACCCAAGAGACCCAGTACTTC
TRBJ2-2	.	TRBV19	TRBD2	CASSISGNGELFF	TGTGCCAGTAGTATAAGCGGGAACGGGGAGCTGTTTTTT
TRBJ2-3	.	TRBV12-3/TRBV12-4	.	CASSSTGTADTQYF	TGTGCCAGCAGCTCTACAGGGACTGCAGATACGCAGTATTTT
TRBJ1-1	few	TRBV6-2/TRBV6-3	.	CASSYSTEAYF	TGTGCCAGCAGTTACAGCACTGAAGCTTACTTT
TRBJ2-7	many	TRBV7-8	.	CASSSGTGLAGGSSYEQYF	TGTGCCAGCAGCTCCGGGACAGGACTTGCGGGGGGGAGCTCCTACGAGCAGTACTTC
TRBJ2-1	.	TRBV27	TRBD2	CASSLSATSAINEQFF	TGTGCCAGCAGTTTATCGGCGACTAGCGCGATCAATGAGCAGTTCTTC
TRBJ2-5	.	TRBV6-6	.	CASTFRSMGQETQYF	TGTGCCAGCACCTTCAGGAGCATGGGGCAAGAGACCCAGTACTTC
TRBJ1-2	.	TRBV6-5	.	CASSYSQNYGYTF	TGTGCCAGCAGTTACTCGCAGAACTATGGCTACACCTTC
TRBJ1-2	.	TRBV28	TRBD1	CVSAPGQGGQLDGYTF	TGTGTTAGTGCTCCGGGACAGGGAGGTCAGTTGGATGGCTACACCTTC
TRBJ1-2	.	TRBV19	.	CASSPSLTGPRVGYTF	TGTGCCAGTAGTCCCTCTCTAACCGGGCCCCGAGTAGGCTACACCTTC
TRBJ1-1	few	TRBV27	TRBD1	CASGRRQGMNTEAFF	TGTGCCAGCGGCCGACGACAGGGAATGAACACTGAAGCTTTCTTT
TRBJ1-4	many	TRBV7-2	TRBD1	CASSLGDRDNEKLFF	TGTGCCAGCAGCTTAGGAGACAGGGATAATGAAAAACTGTTTTTT
TRBJ2-3	.	TRBV4-1	.	CASSPKQIVSTDTQYF	TGCGCCAGCAGTCCAAAGCAAATCGTTAGCACAGATACGCAGTATTTT
TRBJ2-2	many	TRBV2	.	CASKRGSNTGELFF	TGTGCCAGCAAGAGGGGATCGAACACCGGGGAGCTGTTTTTT
TRBJ2-1	.	TRBV7-6	TRBD2	CASSSPPGLAGLEDEQFF	TGTGCCAGCAGCTCCCCTCCGGGACTAGCGGGCCTTGAGGATGAGCAGTTCTTC
TRBJ2-3	few	TRBV5-6	.	CASSLGPITDTQYF	TGTGCCAGCAGCCTAGGACCAATCACAGATACGCAGTATTTT
TRBJ1-1	few	TRBV10-3	TRBD1	CAIRGTGMNTEAFF	TGTGCCATCAGAGGGACAGGGATGAACACTGAAGCTTTCTTT
TRBJ2-3	few	TRBV5-4	.	CASSRGGGSDTQYF	TGTGCCAGCAGCCGAGGGGGTGGGTCAGATACGCAGTATTTT
TRBJ2-3	many	TRBV11-1	.	CASSPRWATDTQYF	TGTGCCAGCAGCCCTAGGTGGGCCACAGATACGCAGTATTTT
TRBJ1-3	few	TRBV7-8	TRBD1	CASSQRTGGPGTIYF	TGTGCCAGCAGCCAAAGGACAGGGGGCCCAGGCACCATATATTTT
TRBJ1-2	.	TRBV6-2/TRBV6-3	.	CASRTVNYGYTF	TGTGCCAGCCGGACAGTAAACTATGGCTACACCTTC
TRBJ2-1	few	TRBV28	.	CASCQGGYNEQFF	TGTGCCAGCTGCCAGGGTGGCTACAATGAGCAGTTCTTC
TRBJ1-5	many	TRBV27	.	CASSPRLGNQPQHF	TGTGCCAGCAGTCCAAGGCTAGGCAATCAGCCCCAGCATTTT
TRBJ2-7	few	TRBV20-1	.	CSASTVTRSTYEQYF	TGCAGTGCTAGTACAGTGACTAGGTCCACCTACGAGCAGTACTTC
TRBJ1-1	many	TRBV7-2	.	CASSAQTGNTEAFF	TGTGCCAGCAGCGCCCAGACGGGGAACACTGAAGCTTTCTTT
TRBJ2-5	.	TRBV5-5	.	CASSLDPIQRETQYF	TGTGCCAGCAGCTTGGACCCCATCCAAAGGGAGACCCAGTACTTC
TRBJ1-6	few	TRBV15	.	CATSRDPGTANSPLHF	TGTGCCACCAGCAGGGACCCCGGGACTGCCAATTCACCCCTCCACTTT
TRBJ1-2	.	TRBV29-1	.	CSVEEQYSYTF	TGCAGCGTTGAAGAACAGTATAGCTACACCTTC
TRBJ2-5	few	TRBV7-2	.	CASSTTRGTPQAQYF	TGTGCCAGCAGCACTACTAGAGGGACTCCCCAAGCCCAGTACTTC
TRBJ1-4	many	TRBV7-2	.	CASSLNGATGNEKLFF	TGTGCCAGCAGCTTAAATGGAGCGACAGGCAATGAAAAACTGTTTTTT
TRBJ2-3	many	TRBV7-2	.	CASSNTGLDTQYF	TGTGCCAGCAGCAATACGGGCCTAGATACGCAGTATTTT
TRBJ2-3	many	TRBV7-8	.	CASSAGDALPQYF	TGTGCCAGCAGCGCCGGGGATGCGCTTCCGCAGTATTTT
TRBJ2-7	few	TRBV6-5	.	CASSYLVNYEQYF	TGTGCCAGCAGTTACTTGGTCAACTACGAGCAGTACTTC
TRBJ2-5	many	TRBV7-2	.	CASSPRRSRESGTQYF	TGTGCCAGCAGCCCCCGGAGGTCCCGGGAGAGCGGGACCCAGTACTTC